A single sample is the source of the 13 T cell receptor beta chains below, sequenced in a study of T cells in Graves' hyperthyroidism and ophthalmopathy. RNA transcripts provided the source from which TCR beta CDR3 regions were amplified. HTBI primers were the set used in a first-round RT-PCR of the TCR CDR3. A single record per CDR3 protein comes from TCRdb applying MiXCR to the multiplex PCR reads. The sample has hundreds of thousands of distinct CDR3 sequences; more than 11% are singletons. The source material was blood. These TCRs come from a woman in her twenties or thirties with Graves' hyperthyroidism that later progressed to Graves' ophthalmopathy.

At least ten counts were recorded for this clonotype. One junction end disagrees with the germline gene, perhaps due to a read error. The CDR3 coding sequence is TGTGCCAGCACTGAAGGACGGCACTCTGGGGCCAACGTCCTGACTTTC. Encoded protein: CASTEGRHSGANVLTF. The V and J genes are TRBV6-1 and TRBJ2-6; no clear D gene. Germline CDR1 is MNHNS and CDR2 is SASEGT. CDR3 length: 16 amino acids.

The chain is built from TRBV24-1 and TRBJ2-1, with 8 nucleotides matching TRBD2. Trimming took 5 bases from V and 8 from J; bases not matched to a gene: 10. The CDR3 runs 15 residues. CDR1 and CDR2 from the germline V gene are KGHDR and SFDVKD. This CDR3 reads CATSGSTGRAHEQFF. The CDR3, as DNA: TGTGCCACCAGTGGGTCTACCGGGAGGGCCCATGAGCAGTTCTTC.

The gene calls are TRBV12-3 or TRBV12-4 and TRBJ2-1; TRBD2 agrees at 8 bases. The length of the CDR3 is 16 residues. The junction had 6 bases not matched to a gene; V was cut back by 2 bases and J by 3 bases. CDR3 residues: CASSLMWLAGYNEQFF. The CDR3, as DNA: TGTGCCAGCAGTTTAATGTGGCTAGCGGGCTACAATGAGCAGTTCTTC.

The J gene is TRBJ2-7, the V gene TRBV30; tentatively, D is TRBD2 (5 bases). The germline CDR1 and CDR2 sequences are GTSNPN and SVGIG (reference sequence). The V and J ends lost 5 bases and 0 bases respectively, with 14 bases between them. This CDR3 contains 14 residues. CDR3 protein: CAWERALSSYEQYF. In DNA, the CDR3 is TGTGCCTGGGAGAGGGCGCTGAGCTCCTACGAGCAGTACTTC.

This clonotype has at least ten counts. The chain employs TRBV15 and TRBJ2-5; no firm D call. This CDR3 region has 13 residues. Trimming took 0 bases from V and 1 from J, leaving 3 bases between them. Germline V CDR1 and CDR2: LNHNV, YYDKDF (reference sequence). CDR3 in amino acids: CATSRESQETQYF. The CDR3, as DNA: TGTGCCACCAGCAGAGAGTCCCAAGAGACCCAGTACTTC.

This clonotype was found many times. The genes are TRBV20-1 and TRBJ2-7; 10 positions agree with TRBD2. With V trimmed by 3 bases and J by 0 bases, 5 bases remained unmatched. Germline loops: CDR1 DFQATT, CDR2 SNEGSKA (reference sequence). The length of the CDR3 is 15 residues. The chain's CDR3 is CSASASGRLSYEQYF. The CDR3 DNA follows: TGCAGTGCTAGTGCTAGCGGGAGACTCTCCTACGAGCAGTACTTC.

This clonotype has at least ten counts. The chain recombines TRBV6-1 with TRBJ2-1; D is undetermined. This CDR3 has 13 amino acids. CDR1 is MNHNS and CDR2 is SASEGT in the germline V gene. V was trimmed by 4 bases and J by 9 bases, leaving 13 bases between them. CDR3: CASSGVGSGEQFF. The CDR3 DNA follows: TGTGCCAGCAGTGGGGTGGGGTCGGGTGAGCAGTTCTTC.

This clonotype has a count of ten or more. The V gene is TRBV30, the J gene TRBJ1-2; D is perhaps TRBD1 (5 bases). The CDR3 is made up of 14 amino acids. V lost 0 bases and J 4 bases, leaving 12 bases between the germline ends. Germline CDR1 reads GTSNPN; CDR2 reads SVGIG (reference sequence). CDR3 DNA: TGTGCCTGGAGTGTATCAGGGTTCGGCTATGGCTACACCTTC. It translates to CAWSVSGFGYGYTF.

The rearrangement joins TRBV12-5 to TRBJ2-2, with D unresolved. CDR1 is LGHNT and CDR2 is FRNRAP in the germline V gene. The CDR3 loop spans 17 amino acids. The ends were cut back, 4 bases at V and 1 base at J, with 16 bases in the middle. The CDR3 nucleotides read TGTGCTAGTGGTTCCTCTCCGGTGCAAAAGAACACCGGGGAGCTGTTTTTT. Translated, it gives CASGSSPVQKNTGELFF. Combining the CDR3 with reference TRBV12-5 and TRBJ2-2 gives the whole variable domain DARVTQTPRHKVTEMGQEVTMRCQPILGHNTVFWYRQTMMQGLELLAYFRNRAPLDDSGMPKDRFSAEMPDATLATLKIQPSEPRDSAVYFCASGSSPVQKNTGELFFGEGSRLTVL.

V and J are TRBV24-1 and TRBJ2-4; D might be TRBD2 (5 bases). The CDR3 has 14 residues. Looked up from germline, CDR1 is KGHDR and CDR2 is SFDVKD. Trimming removed 3 bases at V and 5 bases at J, with 10 bases between. Written as DNA, the CDR3 is TGTGCCACCAGTGATCCTAGCCCCCAAAACATTCAGTACTTC. Amino acid sequence: CATSDPSPQNIQYF.

This clonotype was detected a few times. V is TRBV20-1 and J is TRBJ1-1; 12 bases agree with TRBD1. CDR1 and CDR2 from the germline V gene are DFQATT and SNEGSKA (reference sequence). The CDR3 sequence is 14 residues long. CDR3 coding DNA: TGCAGGGGGGGGACAGGGGGCGCAGGGACTGAAGCTTTCTTT. Protein sequence: CRGGTGGAGTEAFF.

V gene TRBV5-8 combines with J gene TRBJ2-7; D is possibly TRBD2 (5 bases). This CDR3 is 14 amino acids long. V lost 3 bases, J lost 0 bases, and 10 bases lay in between. Germline loops: CDR1 SGHTS, CDR2 YDEGEE. CDR3: CASSSDGVSYEQYF. The CDR3 bases are TGTGCCAGCAGCTCTGACGGGGTCTCCTACGAGCAGTACTTC. Complete variable domain (other parts from reference TRBV5-8 and TRBJ2-7): EAGVTQSPTHLIKTRGQQATLRCSPISGHTSVYWYQQALGLGLQFLLWYDEGEERNRGNFPPRFSGRQFPNYSSELNVNALELEDSALYLCASSSDGVSYEQYFGPGTRLTVT.

For this clonotype: A much more abundant neighbour one base away suggests this may be a read error. The chain couples TRBV24-1 to TRBJ2-3; perhaps D is TRBD1 or TRBD2 (5 bases each). Germline values: CDR1 KGHDR, CDR2 SFDVKD. Trimming removed 12 bases at V and 1 base at J, with 13 bases between. This CDR3 spans 13 amino acids. The CDR3, as DNA: TGTGCCGCCCAGGGAGTCGGCACAGATACGCAGTATTTT. This encodes CAAQGVGTDTQYF.